This entry describes one TCR beta chain. The data were produced by immunoSEQ multiplex PCR, yet TCRdb's version contains in-frame clones alone and is incomplete. The data contain approximately 230,000 clones, around 88% of them singletons. The data were taken from a study of blood T cell repertoires in COVID-19. The CDR3 is made up of 12 amino acids. Deletions cut 6 bases from V and 3 bases from J, with 9 bases between. In germline, CDR1 is SGHTA, CDR2 FQGNSA. Sequenced material: PBMCs or T cells enriched from blood (not recorded which). The receptor's source is a woman in her fifties or sixties with acute COVID-19. V gene TRBV7-2 combines with J gene TRBJ2-7; TRBD1 might be the D (6 bases). The DNA for the CDR3 is TGTGCCAGCAGTGAACAGGGCTACGAGCAGTACTTC. This encodes CASSEQGYEQYF.